The next 2 T cell receptor beta chains were all read from a single sample in a study of cytomegalovirus exposure and HLA in healthy donors. The PCR used 60 Vbeta and 13 Jbeta primers. TCRdb's table, derived via immunoSEQ multiplex PCR, lists solely in-frame clones and lacks some. The sample contains roughly 180,000 clones, 85% of which appear only once. Input material: PBMCs. All receptors derive from a boy aged 2 to 10 in good health and CMV-seronegative.

This rearrangement joins TRBV19 to TRBJ1-1; 10 bases match TRBD1. The CDR3 covers 15 residues. Germline lookup yields CDR1 LNHDA and CDR2 SQIVND (reference sequence). Germline trimming cut 4 bases from V and 6 bases from J; bases unmatched to any gene: 8. CDR3 coding DNA: TGTGCCAGTAGTAGAGGACAGGGGGGACTCTCTGAAGCTTTCTTT. Its protein product is CASSRGQGGLSEAFF. Full variable domain (outside the CDR3, taken from reference TRBV19 and TRBJ1-1): DGGITQSPKYLFRKEGQNVTLSCEQNLNHDAMYWYRQDPGQGLRLIYYSQIVNDFQKGDIAEGYSVSREKKESFPLTVTSAQKNPTAFYLCASSRGQGGLSEAFFGQGTRLTVV.

This chain uses TRBV7-9 with TRBJ2-5; 14 bases fit TRBD2. The CDR3 consists of 17 residues. Germline CDR1 reads SEHNR; CDR2 reads FQNEAQ (reference sequence). V dropped 1 base and J dropped 3; count of bases not matched to a gene: 4. CDR3 nucleotides: TGTGCCAGCAGCTTAGTTGGGGGACTAGCGGGAGAAGAGACCCAGTACTTC. It is translated as CASSLVGGLAGEETQYF.